This T cell receptor beta chain was retrieved from a study of radiotherapy plus CTLA-4 blockade in lung cancer (dated by TCRdb to between 2017 and 2018). With respect to the entire study: Among the enrolled patients, about 19% had an objective response, and 31% reached disease control. Overall study results and their limits: TCR clones derived from tumors expanded in peripheral blood after treatment with radiotherapy and ipilimumab. Increased serum interferon-beta after radiation, together with early dynamic changes in blood T cell clones, were reported to be the strongest predictors of response.

The library was generated by the immunoSEQ multiplex PCR assay. The clones in this table, taken by TCRdb from immuneACCESS, are in-frame only. Not every clone is retained; where verified, under half of the shortfall comes from an unresolved V gene, and the cause of the rest is unknown. The sample includes about 49,000 clones, with roughly 81% observed a single time. The top ten clonotypes cover about 27% of the sample. This clone was picked up a small number of times. The antigen it recognizes is unknown. The sample holds no much larger clone one base away, and base qualities are not on file. In this study, focal radiation therapy paired with CTLA-4 blockade (ipilimumab) was tested in patients who had chemo-refractory metastatic non-small-cell lung cancer. The CDR3, from cysteine to phenylalanine, totals 15 residues. Only the CDR3 DNA stays, 45 bases, in frame from base 1. Sequences SGHTA (CDR1) and FQGNSA (CDR2) are obtained from the germline V gene. V ends up 5 bases short and J 1 base short, with an unmatched junction base count of 7.

Sequencing was performed on peripheral blood, taken from a patient treated with radiotherapy plus ipilimumab. Rearrangement joined TRBV7-2 to TRBJ2-5, with 7 central nucleotides matching TRBD1. This receptor was identified in a human donor with non-small cell lung cancer whose response to radiotherapy plus ipilimumab could not be evaluated. In nucleotides, the sequence is TGTGCCAGCAGCCCCATGACAGGGTCCCAAGAGACCCAGTACTTC. Translated, this is CASSPMTGSQETQYF. The reference TRBV7-2 and TRBJ2-5 proteins fill in what lies around the CDR3, so the full variable domain reads GAGVSQSPSNKVTEKGKDVELRCDPISGHTALYWYRQSLGQGLEFLIYFQGNSAPDKSGLPSDRFSAERTGGSVSTLTIQRTQQEDSAVYLCASSPMTGSQETQYFGPGTRLLVL.